Following are 3 T cell receptor beta chains from one sample sequenced in a study of cytotoxic CD8 clonotypes in ibrutinib-treated CLL. TCRdb keeps only in-frame clones here, not all; method: immunoSEQ multiplex PCR. The data hold tens of thousands of clones, with 60% to 80% observed a single time. Sequences were derived from PBMCs, sampled at disease progression, from a patient treated with ibrutinib. The receptors were sampled from a human donor with chronic lymphocytic leukemia.

The CDR3 loop reads CASSERTGSTGRNTIYF. DNA for the CDR3: TGTGCCAGCAGTGAGCGTACCGGGTCCACGGGTAGAAACACCATATATTTT. V usage is TRBV6-1 and J usage is TRBJ1-3; D call uncertain. Germline values: CDR1 MNHNS, CDR2 SASEGT. The CDR3 covers 17 residues. V gave up 3 bases and J gave up 5 bases, with 20 bases separating them.

The rearrangement uses TRBV19 and TRBJ1-2; D is uncertain. Germline values: CDR1 LNHDA, CDR2 SQIVND (reference sequence). The CDR3 is 12 residues long. V lost 6 bases and J 5 bases, leaving 10 bases between the germline ends. The CDR3 loop is CASSGRSYGYTF. CDR3 DNA: TGTGCCAGTAGCGGCCGGTCTTATGGCTACACCTTC.

V and J are TRBV5-1 and TRBJ1-2; D is uncertain. Germline V lookup: CDR1 SGHRS, CDR2 YFSETQ. The V end lost 4 bases, the J end lost 2 bases, and 9 bases lay between the germline ends. The length of the CDR3 is 13 residues. In nucleotides, the CDR3 is TGCGCCAGCAGCATGGACGAGAACTATGGCTACACCTTC. As protein: CASSMDENYGYTF.